The TCR beta chain described here comes from a study of blood T cell repertoires in COVID-19. Across the study: Sample material is recorded as cDNA or gDNA derived from T cells, B-cell-depleted T cells, or PBMCs.

Allocation to cohorts depended on clinical history reported by the participants. Repertoires were generated with immunoSEQ multiplex PCR, while TCRdb's copy carries only in-frame clones and drops some. The table records about 210,000 clones, around 81% of them present only once. Germline V gives CDR1 SEHNR, CDR2 FQNEAQ (reference sequence). With 5 bases clipped from V and 0 bases from J, the junction kept 6 bases outside the gene matches. The CDR3 totals 15 residues. The source of this sequence is a woman in her forties or fifties with acute COVID-19. The sequencing sample was made of PBMCs or T cells enriched from blood (not recorded which). V and J are TRBV7-9 and TRBJ1-2; TRBD1 aligns across 7 bases. The CDR3 region is CASSLQGLANYGYTF. CDR3 nucleotides: TGTGCCAGCAGCCTACAGGGGCTAGCTAACTATGGCTACACCTTC.